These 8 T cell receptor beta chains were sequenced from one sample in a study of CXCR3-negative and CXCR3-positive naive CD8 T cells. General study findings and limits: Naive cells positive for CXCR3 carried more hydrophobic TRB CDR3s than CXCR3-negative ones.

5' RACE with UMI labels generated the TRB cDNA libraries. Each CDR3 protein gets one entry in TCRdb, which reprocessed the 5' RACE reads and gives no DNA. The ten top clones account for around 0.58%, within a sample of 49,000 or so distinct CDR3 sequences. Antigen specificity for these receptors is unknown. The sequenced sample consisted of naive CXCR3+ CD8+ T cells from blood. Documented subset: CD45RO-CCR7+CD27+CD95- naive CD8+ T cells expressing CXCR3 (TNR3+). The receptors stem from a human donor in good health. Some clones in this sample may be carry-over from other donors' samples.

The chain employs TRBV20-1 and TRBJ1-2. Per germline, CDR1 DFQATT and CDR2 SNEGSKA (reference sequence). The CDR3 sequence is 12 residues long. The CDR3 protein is CSARDREVGYTF.

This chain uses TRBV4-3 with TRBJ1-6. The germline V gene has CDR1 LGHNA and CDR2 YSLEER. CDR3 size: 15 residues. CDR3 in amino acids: CASSPDRNYNSPLHF.

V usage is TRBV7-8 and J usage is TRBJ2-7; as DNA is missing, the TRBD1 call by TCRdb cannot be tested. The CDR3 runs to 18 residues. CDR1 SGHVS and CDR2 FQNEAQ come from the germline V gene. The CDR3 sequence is CASRRGLLRARDSYEQYF.

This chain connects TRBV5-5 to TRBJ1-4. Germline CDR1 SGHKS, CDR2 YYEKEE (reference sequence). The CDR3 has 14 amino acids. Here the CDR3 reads CASSLGPEDEKLFF.

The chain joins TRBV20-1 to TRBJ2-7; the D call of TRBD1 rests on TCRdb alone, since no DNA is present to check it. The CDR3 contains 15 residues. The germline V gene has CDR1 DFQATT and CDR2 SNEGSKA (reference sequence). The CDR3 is CSASQSSEGTDEQYF.

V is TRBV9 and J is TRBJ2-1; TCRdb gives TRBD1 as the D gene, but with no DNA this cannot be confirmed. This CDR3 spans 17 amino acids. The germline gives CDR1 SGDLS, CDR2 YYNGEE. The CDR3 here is CASSEPFRTGDPNEQFF. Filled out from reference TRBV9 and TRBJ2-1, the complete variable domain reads DSGVTQTPKHLITATGQRVTLRCSPRSGDLSVYWYQQSLDQGLQFLIQYYNGEERAKGNILERFSAQQFPDLHSELNLSSLELGDSALYFCASSEPFRTGDPNEQFFGPGTRLTVL.

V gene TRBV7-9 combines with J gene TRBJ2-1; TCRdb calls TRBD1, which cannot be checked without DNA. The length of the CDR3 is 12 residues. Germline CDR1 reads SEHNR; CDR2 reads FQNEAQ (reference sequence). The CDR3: CASSPGLERSFF.

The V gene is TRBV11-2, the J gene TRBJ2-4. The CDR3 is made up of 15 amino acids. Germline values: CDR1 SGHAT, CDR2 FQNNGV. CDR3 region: CASSYQPWAKNIQYF.